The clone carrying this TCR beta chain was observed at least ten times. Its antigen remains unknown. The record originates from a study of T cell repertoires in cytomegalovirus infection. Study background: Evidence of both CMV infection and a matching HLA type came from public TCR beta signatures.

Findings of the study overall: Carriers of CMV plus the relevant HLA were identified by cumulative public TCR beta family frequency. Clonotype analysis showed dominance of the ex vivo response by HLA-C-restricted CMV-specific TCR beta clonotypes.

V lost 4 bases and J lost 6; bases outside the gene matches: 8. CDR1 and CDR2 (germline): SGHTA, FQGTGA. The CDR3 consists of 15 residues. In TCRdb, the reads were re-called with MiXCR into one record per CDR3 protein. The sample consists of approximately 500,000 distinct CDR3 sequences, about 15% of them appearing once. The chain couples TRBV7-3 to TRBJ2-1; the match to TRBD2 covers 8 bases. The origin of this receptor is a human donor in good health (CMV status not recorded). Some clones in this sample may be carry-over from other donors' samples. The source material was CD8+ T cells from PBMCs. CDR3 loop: CASSSGGGRFNEQFF. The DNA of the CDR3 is TGTGCCAGCAGCTCCGGGGGGGGGCGCTTCAATGAGCAGTTCTTC.